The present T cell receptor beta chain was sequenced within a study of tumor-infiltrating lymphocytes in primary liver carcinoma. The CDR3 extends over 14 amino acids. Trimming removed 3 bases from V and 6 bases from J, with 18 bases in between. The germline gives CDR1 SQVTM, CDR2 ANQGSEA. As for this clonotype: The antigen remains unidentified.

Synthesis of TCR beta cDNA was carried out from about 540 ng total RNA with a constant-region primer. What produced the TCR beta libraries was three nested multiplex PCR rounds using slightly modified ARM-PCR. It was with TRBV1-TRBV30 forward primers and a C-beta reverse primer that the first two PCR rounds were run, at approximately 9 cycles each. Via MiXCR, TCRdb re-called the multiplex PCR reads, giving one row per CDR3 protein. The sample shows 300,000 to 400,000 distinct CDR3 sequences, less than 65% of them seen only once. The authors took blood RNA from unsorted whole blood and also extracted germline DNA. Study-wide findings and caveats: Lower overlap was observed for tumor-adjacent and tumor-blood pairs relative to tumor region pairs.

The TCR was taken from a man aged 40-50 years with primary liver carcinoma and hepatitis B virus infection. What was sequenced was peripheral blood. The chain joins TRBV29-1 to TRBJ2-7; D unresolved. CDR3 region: CSVEDCDFCFEQYF. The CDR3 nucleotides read TGCAGCGTTGAGGATTGCGACTTTTGCTTCGAGCAGTACTTC.